These 21 T cell receptor beta chains were all obtained from the same sample, sequenced in a study of PD-L1 blockade in urothelial cancer. Sequenced by immunoSEQ multiplex PCR; TCRdb stores in-frame clones only, minus some. In the table there are some 120,000 clones, about 89% of which are singletons. The time point denotes: peripheral blood 6 weeks after treatment start. Sequencing was performed on PBMCs, taken around atezolizumab (anti-PD-L1) treatment. The source is a man between 60 and 70 years old with urothelial cancer.

This chain uses TRBV7-6 with TRBJ2-7; 8 bases align to TRBD1. Germline V CDR1 and CDR2: SGHVS, FNYEAQ. The CDR3 totals 13 residues. V lost 5 bases to trimming and J lost 4 bases; unmatched junction nucleotides: 4. In DNA, the CDR3 is TGTGCCAGCAGCGCCAGGGGGCAGTACGAGCAGTACTTC. Its translation is CASSARGQYEQYF.

V usage is TRBV5-1 and J usage is TRBJ1-4, with a tentative D call TRBD1 (6 bases). Trimming removed 0 bases at V and 7 bases at J, with 16 bases between. CDR1 SGHRS and CDR2 YFSETQ come from the germline V gene. The CDR3 consists of 16 residues. CDR3 in amino acids: CASSLEGVQVSEKLFF. For the CDR3, the DNA is TGCGCCAGCAGCTTGGAGGGGGTGCAGGTTTCTGAAAAACTGTTTTTT.

This clone occurred many times. The chain has TRBV7-2 and TRBJ1-5, with 7 bases that match TRBD1. This CDR3 is built from 13 residues. Trimming cost V 5 bases and J 6 bases; bases outside gene matches: 4. CDR1 and CDR2 (germline): SGHTA, FQGNSA. CDR3 residues: CASSQGQLQPQHF. The CDR3 coding sequence is TGTGCCAGCAGCCAGGGACAGCTTCAGCCCCAGCATTTT.

There are a few counts of this clone. V gene TRBV15 combines with J gene TRBJ2-5; 9 nucleotides agree with TRBD1. The trim removed 0 bases at V and 9 bases at J, leaving 8 bases unmatched. This CDR3 is built from 15 residues. Germline assignment: CDR1 LNHNV and CDR2 YYDKDF (reference sequence). DNA for the CDR3: TGTGCCACCAGCAGAGACCGACAGGGGGGGGAGGCCCAGTACTTC. Protein product: CATSRDRQGGEAQYF.

This chain connects TRBV27 to TRBJ1-1; 12 bases are shared with TRBD1. Germline V gives CDR1 MNHEY, CDR2 SMNVEV (reference sequence). The V and J ends lost 7 bases and 7 bases, in that order; junction bases with no gene match: 10. CDR3 length equals 15 residues. CDR3 region: CASIRAGQGASEAFF. CDR3 bases: TGTGCCAGCATTCGAGCGGGACAGGGGGCGAGTGAAGCTTTCTTT.

CDR3 sequence reads: CASSSEGADTQYF. The CDR3 coding sequence is TGTGCCAGCAGCTCAGAAGGGGCAGATACGCAGTATTTT. The gene calls are TRBV7-2 and TRBJ2-3, with a possible D match to TRBD1 (5 bases). The V end lost 4 bases, the J end lost 4 bases, and 9 bases lay between the germline ends. Germline CDR1 and CDR2: SGHTA and FQGNSA. The CDR3 is 13 residues long.

The rearrangement uses TRBV6-5 and TRBJ1-5, with D possibly TRBD1 on 5 matching bases. V gave up 8 bases and J gave up 7 bases, with 21 bases separating them. CDR1 and CDR2 (germline): MNHEY, SVGAGI. The CDR3 totals 15 residues. The chain's CDR3 is CASSQGQGLGQPQHF. CDR3 DNA: TGTGCCAGCTCCCAAGGACAAGGCCTGGGGCAGCCCCAGCATTTT.

This rearrangement joins TRBV11-2 to TRBJ2-2; no reliable D call. The CDR3 has 13 residues. The ends were cut back, 2 bases at V and 7 bases at J, with 8 bases in the middle. Germline V gives CDR1 SGHAT, CDR2 FQNNGV. CDR3 in amino acids: CASSLSRVGELFF. Written as DNA, the CDR3 is TGTGCCAGCAGCTTATCGCGTGTCGGGGAGCTGTTTTTT.

The genes are TRBV5-1 and TRBJ1-2; 10 bases align to TRBD1. Germline loops: CDR1 SGHRS, CDR2 YFSETQ. The CDR3 runs 16 residues. V lost 0 bases to trimming and J lost 10 bases; unmatched junction nucleotides: 12. CDR3 residues: CASSLASGTGDINYTF. The CDR3, as DNA: TGCGCCAGCAGCTTGGCTTCCGGGACAGGGGATATTAACTACACCTTC.

This clone was seen a handful of times. V usage is TRBV4-1 and J usage is TRBJ1-2; D is ambiguous. V lost 0 bases and J 8 bases, leaving 7 bases between the germline ends. This CDR3 is built from 12 residues. Germline V CDR1 and CDR2: MGHRA, YSYEKL. DNA for the CDR3: TGCGCCAGCAGCCAAGACCGGTACGGCTACACCTTC. It specifies CASSQDRYGYTF.

In its sample, this clone was seen a few times. This rearrangement joins TRBV28 to TRBJ1-1; 9 bases map to TRBD1. There are 16 residues in the CDR3. Losses at the gene ends were 5 bases for V and 1 base for J; bases not matched to a gene: 8. Looked up from germline, CDR1 is MDHEN and CDR2 is SYDVKM. The CDR3 sequence: CASSPILQGANTEAFF. The DNA for the CDR3 is TGTGCCAGCAGTCCGATCCTACAGGGGGCGAACACTGAAGCTTTCTTT.

The chain employs TRBV30 and TRBJ1-2, with 12 bases fitting TRBD1. V was pared by 2 bases and J by 8 bases, with 9 bases of the junction left unmatched. Germline lookup yields CDR1 GTSNPN and CDR2 SVGIG (reference sequence). The CDR3 totals 15 residues. CDR3 region: CAWSPRDRGRRGYTF. The CDR3 DNA reads TGTGCCTGGAGTCCCCGGGACAGGGGGCGGCGGGGCTACACCTTC.

This clone was detected once. The chain recombines TRBV7-2 with TRBJ1-2; a possible D gene is TRBD1 (5 bases). Trimming stripped 2 bases from V and 4 bases from J, with 11 bases between. This CDR3 has 14 residues. Germline V gene lookup returns CDR1 SGHTA and CDR2 FQGNSA. CDR3 DNA: TGTGCCAGCAGCTTATCAAGGGGCGCCTATGGCTACACCTTC. Amino acid sequence: CASSLSRGAYGYTF.

The chain couples TRBV5-1 to TRBJ2-2; D call uncertain. This CDR3 has 16 amino acids. Looked up from germline, CDR1 is SGHRS and CDR2 is YFSETQ. The V end was cut by 1 base, the J end by 1 base, with 11 bases between. As DNA, the CDR3 is TGCGCCAGCAGCTTGATAGGCGGCCTGAACACCGGGGAGCTGTTTTTT. This translates into CASSLIGGLNTGELFF. Full variable domain (rest looked up from reference TRBV5-1 and TRBJ2-2): KAGVTQTPRYLIKTRGQQVTLSCSPISGHRSVSWYQQTPGQGLQFLFEYFSETQRNKGNFPGRFSGRQFSNSRSEMNVSTLELGDSALYLCASSLIGGLNTGELFFGEGSRLTVL.

This sequence joins TRBV12-5 and TRBJ2-3; the match to TRBD2 covers 11 bases. The CDR3 runs to 16 residues. The V gene end was trimmed by 6 bases and the J gene end by 3 bases; junction bases not matched to a gene: 8. CDR1 is LGHNT and CDR2 is FRNRAP in the germline V gene. CDR3 coding DNA: TGTGCTAGTGGCAGTAGCGGGGGGGCCGTGACAGATACGCAGTATTTT. Translation gives CASGSSGGAVTDTQYF.

The rearrangement links TRBV5-1 to TRBJ1-4; 9 nucleotides match TRBD1. The CDR3 is made up of 12 amino acids. Per the germline V gene, CDR1 is SGHRS and CDR2 is YFSETQ. The trim removed 8 bases at V and 6 bases at J, leaving 2 bases unmatched. CDR3: CARTGGHEKLFF. The CDR3 nucleotides read TGCGCCAGGACAGGGGGACATGAAAAACTGTTTTTT. The full variable domain, with the rest looked up from reference TRBV5-1 and TRBJ1-4, is KAGVTQTPRYLIKTRGQQVTLSCSPISGHRSVSWYQQTPGQGLQFLFEYFSETQRNKGNFPGRFSGRQFSNSRSEMNVSTLELGDSALYLCARTGGHEKLFFGSGTQLSVL.

With regard to this clone: Compared with germline, one end of the junction differs, possibly owing to a read error. The V and J genes are TRBV7-7 and TRBJ2-5; no clear D gene. CDR3 length: 14 amino acids. CDR1 is SSHAT and CDR2 is FNYEAQ in the germline V gene (reference sequence). Written as DNA, the CDR3 is TGTGCTAGCAGCTTAGGGCCCGCACAAGAGACCCAGTACTTC. Translation: CASSLGPAQETQYF.

The DNA of the CDR3 is TGTGCCAGCAGTGACAGTCCTAACTATGGCTACACCTTC. This sequence encodes CASSDSPNYGYTF. The J gene is TRBJ1-2, the V gene TRBV6-1; D remains ambiguous. The V gene lost 3 bases and the J gene lost 0 bases, with 5 bases spanning the gap. The CDR3 covers 13 residues. Germline CDR1 is MNHNS and CDR2 is SASEGT.

In this sample, this clone turned up a few times. The CDR3: CASSVGRTASGRTDTQYF. The CDR3 DNA is TGTGCCAGCAGCGTAGGGCGTACGGCTAGCGGCCGCACAGATACGCAGTATTTT. This sequence joins TRBV9 and TRBJ2-3; 7 bases match TRBD2. Trimming took 0 bases from V and 1 from J; bases not matched to a gene: 11. Germline CDR1 and CDR2: SGDLS and YYNGEE. The CDR3 is made up of 18 amino acids.

The DNA for the CDR3 is TGTGCCAGCAGTATATCAGGGGGCCGGCTGAACACTGAAGCTTTCTTT. Translating gives CASSISGGRLNTEAFF. This chain uses TRBV11-2 with TRBJ1-1; 8 bases map to TRBD1. The V gene's germline CDR1 is SGHAT and CDR2 FQNNGV. This CDR3 has 16 residues. The J segment lost 0 bases and the V segment lost 6 bases, leaving 9 bases of the junction unmatched. Filled out from reference TRBV11-2 and TRBJ1-1, the complete variable domain reads EAGVAQSPRYKIIEKRQSVAFWCNPISGHATLYWYQQILGQGPKLLIQFQNNGVVDDSQLPKDRFSAERLKGVDSTLKIQPAKLEDSAVYLCASSISGGRLNTEAFFGQGTRLTVV.

The chain recombines TRBV27 with TRBJ2-5, with 8 bases that match TRBD1. There are 14 residues in the CDR3. Germline values: CDR1 MNHEY, CDR2 SMNVEV (reference sequence). Trimming at V came to 5 bases and at J to 4 bases, leaving 6 bases not matched to a gene. The chain's CDR3 is CASSNDRGGETQYF. The DNA of the CDR3 is TGTGCCAGCAGTAATGACAGGGGAGGAGAGACCCAGTACTTC.